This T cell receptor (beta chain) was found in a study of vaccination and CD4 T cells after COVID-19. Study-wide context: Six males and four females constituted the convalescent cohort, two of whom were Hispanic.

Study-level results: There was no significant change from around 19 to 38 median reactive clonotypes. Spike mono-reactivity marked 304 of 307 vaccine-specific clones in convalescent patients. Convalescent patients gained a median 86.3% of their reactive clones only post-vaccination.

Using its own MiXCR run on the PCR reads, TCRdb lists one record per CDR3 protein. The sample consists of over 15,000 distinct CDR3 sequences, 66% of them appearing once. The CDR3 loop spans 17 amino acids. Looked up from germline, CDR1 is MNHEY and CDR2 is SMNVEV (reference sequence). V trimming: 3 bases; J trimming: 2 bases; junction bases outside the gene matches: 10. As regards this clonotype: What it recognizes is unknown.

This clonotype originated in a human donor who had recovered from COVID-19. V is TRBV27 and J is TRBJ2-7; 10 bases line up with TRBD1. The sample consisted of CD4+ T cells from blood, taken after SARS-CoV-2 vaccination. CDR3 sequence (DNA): TGTGCCAGCAGTTTCCACTACCCGGGACAGGGGCCCTACGAGCAGTACTTC. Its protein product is CASSFHYPGQGPYEQYF.